Listed here are 7 T cell receptor beta chains from one sample, sequenced in a study of T-cell reconstitution after alpha-beta-depleted transplantation in children (dated by TCRdb to 2015 to 2016). Libraries were built with PCR. The listed sequencing device is Illumina HiSeq 2500. TCR library preparation used molecular barcoding, with unique molecular identifiers applied to normalize quantification of the TCRbeta repertoire. TCRdb ran its own pipeline on the public reads, namely fastp trimming at Q25 and MiXCR clone calling, and kept in-frame beta chains. Rows with one shared CDR3 protein collapse into an entry with the most common genes and DNA. Within this sample are about 300,000 distinct CDR3 sequences, with roughly 7.8% of them counted one time only. Around 9.8% of the sample is taken by the ten largest. Their recognized antigens are unknown. In the paper's terms, the treatment or condition label means: allogeneic hematopoietic cell transplantation with graft depleted of TCRalphabeta T cells and CD19 B cells.

Results and caveats for the whole study, not just this receptor: Over subsequent months, a decline in hyperexpanded clone frequencies was noted, and after one year, T-cell counts and TCRbeta diversity were mostly ascribed to newly produced T cells.

The sequences come from peripheral blood, collected 360 days after TCRalphabeta/CD19-depleted stem cell transplant. The receptors were gathered from a female patient between 2 and 15 years old who had a stem cell transplant for Fanconi anemia, so the T cells may come from the graft donor.

Many counts were recorded for this clonotype. The rearrangement joins TRBV28 to TRBJ1-3, with 7 bases that match TRBD1. The trim removed 6 bases at V and 0 bases at J, leaving 14 bases unmatched. In germline, CDR1 is MDHEN, CDR2 SYDVKM. This CDR3 is built from 18 residues. DNA of the CDR3: TGTGCCAGCAGAACGAGAACAGGGGCCTTCAGCTCTGGAAACACCATATATTTT. It specifies CASRTRTGAFSSGNTIYF.

The V and J genes are TRBV3-1 and TRBJ2-3; the match to TRBD2 covers 7 bases. The CDR3 length is 14 residues. With V trimmed by 4 bases and J by 5 bases, 6 bases remained unmatched. Germline loops: CDR1 LGHDT, CDR2 YNNKEL (reference sequence). CDR3 loop: CASSLAGVIDTQYF. CDR3 DNA: TGTGCCAGCAGCCTCGCGGGGGTGATAGATACGCAGTATTTT.

This clonotype was counted ten times or more. The rearrangement joins TRBV28 to TRBJ2-3; 12 bases align to TRBD2. Germline trimming cut 3 bases from V and 0 bases from J; bases unmatched to any gene: 4. CDR1 MDHEN and CDR2 SYDVKM come from the germline V gene. The CDR3 extends over 17 amino acids. CDR3 residues: CASSLTSGGLSTDTQYF. CDR3 in DNA: TGTGCCAGCAGTTTGACTAGCGGGGGCCTTAGCACAGATACGCAGTATTTT.

The chain combines TRBV2 with TRBJ2-7, with a tentative D call TRBD1 (6 bases). CDR1 and CDR2 from the germline V gene are SNHLY and FYNNEI. The V end was cut by 4 bases, the J end by 4 bases, with 14 bases between. The CDR3 contains 14 residues. The CDR3 sequence is CASSVERTAYEQYF. The CDR3 nucleotides are TGTGCCAGCAGTGTTGAGCGGACAGCATACGAGCAGTACTTC.

This clonotype is categorized as medium-sized. The chain has TRBV5-1 and TRBJ2-3; D not certain. The germline V gene encodes CDR1 SGHRS and CDR2 YFSETQ. The CDR3 sequence is 11 residues long. V gave up 0 bases and J gave up 4 bases, with 0 bases separating them. DNA for the CDR3: TGCGCCAGCAGCTTGGCAGATACGCAGTATTTT. Translating gives CASSLADTQYF.

Ten or more counts support this clonotype. The gene calls are TRBV5-1 and TRBJ1-3; D is ambiguous. Trimming pared 4 bases from V and 0 bases from J, leaving 8 bases between. CDR3 length: 14 residues. The germline V gene encodes CDR1 SGHRS and CDR2 YFSETQ. The CDR3 DNA reads TGCGCCAGCAGCGCCTACAGCTCTGGAAACACCATATATTTT. Protein: CASSAYSSGNTIYF.

V gene TRBV20-1 combines with J gene TRBJ2-7; D may be TRBD1 or TRBD2 (5 bases each). This CDR3 is 14 amino acids long. Germline V gene sequence: CDR1 DFQATT, CDR2 SNEGSKA (reference sequence). V lost 3 bases, J lost 7 bases, and 19 bases lay in between. The CDR3 DNA is TGCAGTGCTAGCGCCGCCGGGGCAGAGGGGGAGCAGTACTTC. This sequence encodes CSASAAGAEGEQYF.